These T cell receptor beta chains were read from a single sample in a study of cytomegalovirus exposure and HLA in healthy donors. Some clones are missing from TCRdb's copy, which holds only in-frame ones; the method was immunoSEQ multiplex PCR. The sample has fewer than 250,000 clones; 79% are singletons. The sample consisted of PBMCs. Receptors originate from a young woman in good health and CMV-seronegative. The CDR3 runs from the conserved cysteine through the conserved F or W. A D gene is named only where the DNA matches it firmly. Size values are once, few and many counts, or a class for expanded clones, and some rows have none.

>.|TRBV9|.|16|TRBJ1-5
CASSGEGGGPNQPQHF
TGTGCCAGCAGTGGGGAAGGGGGGGGCCCTAATCAGCCCCAGCATTTT
>.|TRBV30|.|13|TRBJ2-7
CAWSVRQDAEQYF
TGTGCCTGGAGTGTAAGACAGGATGCCGAGCAGTACTTC
>TRBD2|TRBV6-1|.|13|TRBJ2-7
CASRGTSLYEQYF
TGTGCCAGCAGAGGGACTAGTCTTTACGAGCAGTACTTC
>.|TRBV29-1|few|16|TRBJ2-1
CSVEESRASSYNEQFF
TGCAGCGTTGAAGAATCAAGGGCTAGCAGTTACAATGAGCAGTTCTTC
>.|TRBV27|.|13|TRBJ1-1
CASSPTGNTEAFF
TGTGCCAGCAGTCCGACAGGGAACACTGAAGCTTTCTTT
>TRBD1|TRBV30|few|12|TRBJ1-4
CAIGTVNEKLFF
TGTGCCATTGGGACAGTCAATGAAAAACTGTTTTTT
>.|TRBV10-2|.|15|TRBJ1-1
CASSDGRLMNTEAFF
TGCGCCAGCAGTGATGGCCGACTAATGAACACTGAAGCTTTCTTT
>.|TRBV7-9|.|16|TRBJ2-6
CASSAQFRAGANVLTF
TGTGCCAGCAGTGCACAGTTCAGGGCTGGGGCCAACGTCCTGACTTTC
>.|TRBV25-1|.|13|TRBJ2-7
CASTRKDSYGQYF
TGTGCCAGCACCCGGAAGGACAGCTACGGGCAGTACTTC
>.|TRBV4-3|.|13|TRBJ1-1
CASSQEANTEAFF
TGCGCCAGCAGCCAAGAGGCCAACACTGAAGCTTTCTTT
>.|TRBV6-1|.|12|TRBJ1-2
CASVDSNYGYTF
TGTGCCAGTGTGGACAGTAACTATGGCTACACCTTC
>.|TRBV2|few|16|TRBJ1-4
CASSETSGFEGEKLFF
TGTGCCAGCAGTGAAACCTCAGGATTCGAAGGTGAAAAACTGTTTTTT
>TRBD2|TRBV6-1|.|19|TRBJ2-2
CASSEVLGTSGRNTGELFF
TGTGCCAGCAGTGAAGTTTTGGGGACTAGCGGGCGGAACACCGGGGAGCTGTTTTTT
>.|TRBV14|.|14|TRBJ1-2
CASSQQGLDYGYTF
TGTGCCAGCAGCCAGCAGGGTTTAGACTATGGCTACACCTTC
>TRBD2|TRBV5-1|.|18|TRBJ2-7
CASSLGALGLAVSYEQYF
TGCGCCAGCAGCCTCGGGGCTCTGGGACTAGCGGTCTCCTACGAGCAGTACTTC
>.|TRBV4-2|.|15|TRBJ1-3
CASSQGGPTGNTIYF
TGTGCCAGCAGCCAAGGTGGGCCTACTGGAAACACCATATATTTT
>.|TRBV28|.|14|TRBJ1-3
CASSLIRSGNTIYF
TGTGCCAGCAGTTTGATCAGGTCTGGAAACACCATATATTTT
>.|TRBV10-2|once|13|TRBJ2-1
CASSVEERLEQFF
TGCGCCAGCAGTGTAGAGGAGCGGCTCGAGCAGTTCTTC
>TRBD1|TRBV29-1|few|15|TRBJ1-2
CSVEAQSQGGYGYTF
TGCAGCGTTGAAGCCCAATCACAGGGGGGGTATGGCTACACCTTC
>.|TRBV27|.|13|TRBJ1-2
CASSLMRAGGYTF
TGTGCCAGCAGTTTGATGAGGGCGGGGGGCTACACCTTC
>TRBD2|TRBV10-3|.|15|TRBJ2-7
CAISEILAGEGEQYF
TGTGCCATCAGTGAGATACTAGCGGGAGAGGGGGAGCAGTACTTC
>TRBD1|TRBV4-1|.|17|TRBJ1-2
CASSGGQTRMLNYGYTF
TGCGCCAGCAGCGGGGGACAGACCCGCATGCTTAACTATGGCTACACCTTC
>.|TRBV28|.|12|TRBJ1-2
CASPRDTRGYTF
TGTGCCAGCCCCAGGGATACGCGAGGCTACACCTTC
>.|TRBV7-9|once|11|TRBJ1-1
CASSLALGAFF
TGTGCCAGCAGCTTAGCGCTAGGAGCTTTCTTT
>TRBD1|TRBV15|.|16|TRBJ2-7
CATSRGRTGGSYEQYF
TGTGCCACCAGCAGGGGAAGGACAGGGGGCTCCTACGAGCAGTACTTC
>.|TRBV10-1|.|14|TRBJ2-2
CASGNTMNTGELFF
TGCGCCAGCGGTAATACAATGAACACCGGGGAGCTGTTTTTT
>.|TRBV7-2|.|13|TRBJ2-1
CASSRPGQNEQFF
TGTGCCAGCAGCCGTCCCGGACAGAATGAGCAGTTCTTC
>.|TRBV7-8|.|16|TRBJ2-3
CASSPRAGALTDTQYF
TGTGCCAGCAGCCCACGGGCGGGGGCCCTCACAGATACGCAGTATTTT
>TRBD2|TRBV10-1|.|12|TRBJ2-1
CASSPVREGLFF
TGCGCCAGCAGCCCTGTGCGGGAGGGTCTGTTCTTC
>TRBD2|TRBV5-4|.|16|TRBJ2-5
CASSPGLAGPQETQYF
TGTGCCAGCAGCCCGGGACTAGCGGGACCCCAAGAGACCCAGTACTTC
>.|TRBV6-5|.|14|TRBJ1-1
CASRPDFQNTEAFF
TGTGCCAGCAGACCGGACTTTCAGAACACTGAAGCTTTCTTT
>.|TRBV7-9|.|13|TRBJ1-2
CASSSNSGNGYTF
TGTGCCAGCAGCTCAAACTCGGGGAACGGCTACACCTTC
>TRBD1|TRBV27|once|14|TRBJ1-6
CASRRGQANSPLHF
TGTGCCAGCAGACGGGGACAGGCTAATTCACCCCTCCACTTT
>.|TRBV15|few|15|TRBJ1-1
CATSRRAGVNTEAFF
TGTGCCACCAGCAGGAGGGCAGGGGTGAACACTGAAGCTTTCTTT
>.|TRBV19|.|14|TRBJ1-4
CASSSDSYNEKLFF
TGTGCCAGTAGTTCCGACAGCTATAATGAAAAACTGTTTTTT
>TRBD1|TRBV6-5|.|14|TRBJ2-7
CASSYRDRTYEQYF
TGTGCCAGCAGTTACCGGGACAGGACCTACGAGCAGTACTTC
>.|TRBV5-1|.|15|TRBJ2-3
CASSFHPGGTDTQYF
TGCGCCAGCAGCTTCCATCCCGGGGGAACAGATACGCAGTATTTT
>.|TRBV5-8|once|15|TRBJ1-4
CASSLSGGIVEKLFF
TGTGCCAGCAGCTTGAGTGGGGGGATAGTTGAAAAACTGTTTTTT
>.|TRBV5-6|.|14|TRBJ1-5
CASSLRQPKQPQHF
TGTGCCAGCAGCCTTCGACAGCCCAAGCAGCCCCAGCATTTT